A selection of T cell receptor beta chains follows, all from one sample in a study of a mutant IDH1 vaccine in newly diagnosed glioma. Method: immunoSEQ multiplex PCR; TCRdb's copy keeps in-frame clones and lacks some. The data hold about 70,000 clones, with 83% observed a single time. The sample was peripheral blood mononuclear cells (PBMCs), taken from a glioma patient treated with radiotherapy, temozolomide or both. The receptors shown here come from a woman aged 18-29 years with glioma. Some clones in this sample may be carry-over from other donors' samples. Both conserved end residues are part of each CDR3. A D gene is named only where the DNA matches it firmly. The size of a clone is reported for some rows only, either as once, few or many, or as a class for expanded clones.

size | D | J | V | CDR3 | DNA
. | . | TRBJ1-3 | TRBV19 | CASSSGPGNTIYF | TGTGCCAGTAGTAGTGGGCCTGGAAACACCATATATTTT
. | . | TRBJ2-4 | TRBV29-1 | CSVALAKNIQYF | TGCAGCGTTGCTTTAGCCAAAAACATTCAGTACTTC
. | . | TRBJ2-3 | TRBV7-9 | CASSRTVDRDTQYF | TGTGCCAGCAGCCGTACTGTAGATCGGGATACGCAGTATTTT
. | TRBD2 | TRBJ2-2 | TRBV4-2 | CASSLRGGALSGELFF | TGTGCCAGCAGCCTCCGCGGGGGGGCCCTTTCCGGGGAGCTGTTTTTT
. | . | TRBJ1-1 | TRBV5-1 | CASTRDQRNTEAFF | TGCGCCAGCACCCGGGATCAGCGGAACACTGAAGCTTTCTTT
. | TRBD1 | TRBJ1-1 | TRBV29-1 | CSVGHRGLNTEAFF | TGCAGCGTTGGCCACAGGGGGCTGAACACTGAAGCTTTCTTT
. | TRBD2 | TRBJ2-3 | TRBV20-1 | CSATSGDTQYF | TGCAGTGCTACTAGCGGAGATACGCAGTATTTT
few | TRBD2 | TRBJ2-1 | TRBV7-6 | CASSGGGNEQFF | TGTGCCAGCAGTGGCGGGGGCAATGAGCAGTTCTTC
. | . | TRBJ2-2 | TRBV2 | CASNEGLETGELFF | TGTGCCAGCAATGAAGGCCTCGAGACCGGGGAGCTGTTTTTT
. | . | TRBJ2-5 | TRBV2 | CASQALTVYQETQYF | TGTGCCAGCCAAGCTCTGACAGTGTACCAAGAGACCCAGTACTTC
. | . | TRBJ1-1 | TRBV19 | CASSILFGNTEAFF | TGTGCCAGTAGTATTTTATTTGGAAACACTGAAGCTTTCTTT
. | . | TRBJ1-1 | TRBV5-1 | CASSYLGANTEAFF | TGCGCCAGCAGCTACTTAGGGGCGAACACTGAAGCTTTCTTT
. | TRBD2 | TRBJ2-3 | TRBV25-1 | CASNRGGGDTQYF | TGTGCCAGCAACCGGGGGGGCGGAGATACGCAGTATTTT
. | . | TRBJ2-7 | TRBV18 | CASSPLPHSPLSYEQYF | TGTGCCAGCTCACCTTTACCCCATAGTCCCCTCTCCTACGAGCAGTACTTC
. | TRBD1 | TRBJ1-5 | TRBV9 | CASSVTQGEDQPQHF | TGTGCCAGCAGCGTTACTCAGGGGGAGGATCAGCCCCAGCATTTT
few | . | TRBJ1-6 | TRBV15 | CATSLRETGSPLHF | TGTGCCACCAGCCTTCGTGAGACGGGTTCACCCCTCCACTTT
. | . | TRBJ1-2 | TRBV5-1 | CASSPRVGDRYTF | TGCGCCAGCAGCCCCCGTGTGGGGGATCGCTACACCTTC
. | . | TRBJ1-2 | TRBV4-2 | CASSQDDFYGYTF | TGTGCCAGCAGCCAGGACGACTTTTATGGCTACACCTTC
. | TRBD1 | TRBJ2-7 | TRBV27 | CASSSIDRVSYEQYF | TGTGCCAGCAGCTCGATAGACAGGGTTTCCTACGAGCAGTACTTC
. | . | TRBJ2-6 | TRBV5-1 | CASSSLPAGANVLTF | TGCGCCAGCAGCTCCCTGCCAGCTGGGGCCAACGTCCTGACTTTC
. | TRBD1 | TRBJ2-7 | TRBV5-6 | CASTKDRGVFYEQYF | TGTGCCAGCACCAAGGACAGGGGCGTTTTCTACGAGCAGTACTTC
. | TRBD1 | TRBJ2-3 | TRBV6-4 | CASSLGQGGTDTQYF | TGTGCCAGCAGTTTGGGACAGGGGGGAACAGATACGCAGTATTTT
. | TRBD1 | TRBJ1-2 | TRBV10-3 | CAISRQGAGYGYTF | TGTGCCATCAGTCGACAGGGGGCTGGCTATGGCTACACCTTC
. | . | TRBJ2-7 | TRBV7-9 | CASSLVGRSYEQYF | TGTGCCAGCAGCTTAGTGGGGAGATCCTACGAGCAGTACTTC
. | . | TRBJ2-1 | TRBV9 | CASSSSGTYNEQFF | TGTGCCAGCAGCTCATCCGGGACCTACAATGAGCAGTTCTTC
. | . | TRBJ2-2 | TRBV7-2 | CASSLNRQVTGELFF | TGTGCCAGCAGCTTAAATCGGCAGGTCACCGGGGAGCTGTTTTTT
. | TRBD1 | TRBJ2-2 | TRBV5-8 | CASSKTGLSTGELFF | TGTGCCAGCAGCAAGACAGGGCTGTCCACCGGGGAGCTGTTTTTT
. | . | TRBJ1-2 | TRBV4-1 | CASSQGNRADGYTF | TGCGCCAGCAGCCAAGGGAACAGGGCGGACGGCTACACCTTC
. | . | TRBJ2-1 | TRBV30 | CAWSPLYNEQFF | TGTGCCTGGAGCCCTCTTTACAATGAGCAGTTCTTC
few | . | TRBJ1-2 | TRBV19 | CASSIGGTANYGYTF | TGTGCCAGTAGTATAGGGGGGACGGCTAACTATGGCTACACCTTC
. | . | TRBJ1-2 | TRBV6-1 | CASSERGQSGGYTF | TGTGCCAGCAGTGAAAGGGGTCAGTCCGGTGGCTACACCTTC
. | . | TRBJ1-5 | TRBV6-5 | CASSPPGSNQPQHF | TGTGCCAGCAGTCCCCCAGGGAGCAATCAGCCCCAGCATTTT
. | . | TRBJ2-7 | TRBV11-3 | CASSLVPHEQYF | TGTGCCAGCAGCTTAGTCCCCCACGAGCAGTACTTC
few | TRBD2 | TRBJ2-3 | TRBV7-2 | CASSPGRGATDTQYF | TGTGCCAGCAGCCCAGGGCGGGGGGCGACAGATACGCAGTATTTT
. | TRBD1 | TRBJ1-6 | TRBV7-2 | CASSLRAGGIANSPLHF | TGTGCCAGCAGCCTTCGGGCAGGGGGAATTGCTAATTCACCCCTCCACTTT
. | TRBD1 | TRBJ2-7 | TRBV30 | CAWLGQGNSYEQYF | TGTGCCTGGCTGGGACAGGGGAACTCCTACGAGCAGTACTTC
. | TRBD2 | TRBJ2-4 | TRBV4-2 | CASSQDLSQRRASGIAKNIQYF | TGTGCCAGCAGCCAAGATTTAAGCCAGAGGAGGGCTAGCGGGATAGCCAAAAACATTCAGTACTTC
. | TRBD1 | TRBJ1-2 | TRBV5-1 | CASSFGQGGHTF | TGCGCCAGCAGCTTCGGCCAGGGGGGACACACCTTC
once | . | TRBJ2-7 | TRBV19 | CASSIVFWDQARSSYEQYF | TGTGCCAGTAGTATAGTTTTTTGGGATCAGGCGAGGTCCTCCTACGAGCAGTACTTC
. | TRBD2 | TRBJ2-2 | TRBV19 | CASIGLAEPRNTGELFF | TGTGCCAGTATCGGACTAGCGGAGCCCCGGAACACCGGGGAGCTGTTTTTT
. | TRBD1 | TRBJ1-2 | TRBV7-9 | CASSIDRARYGYTF | TGTGCCAGCAGTATCGACAGGGCGAGGTATGGCTACACCTTC
. | . | TRBJ1-1 | TRBV6-5 | CASSYSRQRGTEAFF | TGTGCCAGCAGTTACTCCCGACAGAGGGGGACTGAAGCTTTCTTT
. | . | TRBJ2-1 | TRBV5-1 | CASSLKPGLPGGDEQFF | TGCGCCAGCAGCCTAAAACCGGGACTGCCTGGGGGCGATGAGCAGTTCTTC
once | . | TRBJ2-3 | TRBV11-2 | CASYSRGGVGGTDTQYF | TGTGCCAGCTACTCCAGGGGAGGCGTGGGGGGGACAGATACGCAGTATTTT
. | TRBD1 | TRBJ2-5 | TRBV9 | CASSVEIQGARETQYF | TGTGCCAGCAGCGTAGAAATTCAGGGGGCCAGGGAGACCCAGTACTTC
few | TRBD2 | TRBJ2-7 | TRBV5-1 | CASSLGGRGSYEQYF | TGCGCCAGCAGCTTGGGCGGGCGGGGGAGCTACGAGCAGTACTTC
few | . | TRBJ1-2 | TRBV19 | CASSITGDPYGYTF | TGTGCCAGTAGTATTACCGGGGACCCCTATGGCTACACCTTC
. | TRBD2 | TRBJ2-2 | TRBV7-8 | CASSFGTSGGGRTGELFF | TGTGCCAGCAGCTTCGGGACTAGCGGGGGAGGAAGGACCGGGGAGCTGTTTTTT
. | . | TRBJ2-7 | TRBV14 | CASSQGTFYEQYF | TGTGCCAGCAGCCAAGGGACATTCTACGAGCAGTACTTC